Listed below are T cell receptor beta chains from one sample, sequenced in a study of blood T cell repertoires in COVID-19. The table came from immunoSEQ multiplex PCR; TCRdb's copy has only in-frame clones and leaves some out. The sample contains some 200,000 clones, about 84% of which appear only once. Sequencing was done on a sample of peripheral blood. These receptors all stem from a human donor in a cohort sampled during active COVID-19. The CDR3 runs from the conserved cysteine through the conserved F or W. Each record gives: clone size, D gene, J gene, V gene, CDR3 protein, CDR3 DNA. The D gene is left open where the match is weak. For some rows the clone size is stated as once, few or many, or as a class when expanded; others skip it.

NA	NA	TRBJ1-1	TRBV21-1	CASSKDRPRGGGNTEAFF	TGTGCCAGCAGCAAAGACCGACCCCGGGGAGGTGGGAACACTGAAGCTTTCTTT
NA	TRBD2	TRBJ2-7	TRBV28	CASSLKGGPSYEQYF	TGTGCCAGCAGTTTAAAGGGAGGGCCATCCTACGAGCAGTACTTC
few	NA	TRBJ2-5	TRBV3-1/TRBV3-2	CASSLRGQETQYF	TGTGCCAGCAGCCTGAGGGGGCAAGAGACCCAGTACTTC
NA	TRBD2	TRBJ2-2	TRBV15	CATSRGSRAGEVGELFF	TGTGCCACCAGCAGAGGCTCGCGAGCGGGAGAAGTTGGGGAGCTGTTTTTT
NA	NA	TRBJ2-5	TRBV18	CASSPPSLTPPTQYF	TGTGCCAGCTCACCACCGAGTTTAACCCCCCCAACCCAGTACTTC
NA	NA	TRBJ2-7	TRBV7-2	CASSPQGNPYEQYF	TGTGCCAGCAGCCCCCAGGGGAACCCCTACGAGCAGTACTTC
NA	TRBD1	TRBJ1-2	TRBV5-1	CASSLEDRHGYTF	TGCGCCAGCAGCTTGGAGGACAGGCATGGCTACACCTTC
NA	TRBD1	TRBJ1-5	TRBV5-1	CASSTTGGGGQPQHF	TGCGCCAGCAGTACAACAGGGGGAGGAGGGCAGCCCCAGCATTTT
NA	TRBD1	TRBJ2-1	TRBV7-8	CASSSTGSYNEQFF	TGTGCCAGCAGCTCGACAGGGTCCTACAATGAGCAGTTCTTC
NA	NA	TRBJ1-3	TRBV7-2	CASSPRNSGNTIYF	TGTGCCAGCAGCCCCAGGAATTCTGGAAACACCATATATTTT
NA	NA	TRBJ1-2	TRBV3-1/TRBV3-2	CASSQQQDGYTF	TGTGCCAGCAGCCAACAACAGGACGGCTACACCTTC
NA	TRBD2	TRBJ2-5	TRBV4-2	CASSHTSGEYQETQYF	TGTGCCAGCAGCCATACTAGCGGGGAATACCAAGAGACCCAGTACTTC
NA	NA	TRBJ2-5	TRBV6-1	CASSETGSRETQYF	TGTGCCAGCAGTGAAACAGGGTCCCGGGAGACCCAGTACTTC
few	NA	TRBJ2-7	TRBV3-1/TRBV3-2	CASSRLRSYEQYF	TGTGCCAGCAGCCGCCTCAGGTCTTACGAGCAGTACTTC
NA	NA	TRBJ1-1	TRBV19	CASSLQAHEHEAFF	TGTGCCAGTAGTTTACAGGCTCATGAACATGAAGCTTTCTTT
NA	NA	TRBJ1-1	TRBV30	CAWSGGGEAFF	TGTGCCTGGAGTGGAGGGGGTGAAGCTTTCTTT
NA	NA	TRBJ2-6	TRBV14	CASSRELLSGANVLTF	TGTGCCAGCAGCCGAGAACTTCTCTCTGGGGCCAACGTCCTGACTTTC
few	NA	TRBJ2-5	TRBV7-2	CASSLALGGALETQYF	TGTGCCAGCAGCTTAGCGCTAGGTGGAGCACTAGAGACCCAGTACTTC
NA	NA	TRBJ2-2	TRBV15	CATSRDNGELFF	TGTGCCACCAGCAGAGATAATGGGGAGCTGTTTTTT
NA	TRBD1	TRBJ1-2	TRBV12-3/TRBV12-4	CASSLDRGGYTF	TGTGCCAGCAGTTTAGACAGGGGGGGCTACACCTTC
few	TRBD1	TRBJ1-4	TRBV27	CASSSLGGWNEKLFF	TGTGCCAGCAGTTCCCTAGGGGGCTGGAATGAAAAACTGTTTTTT
NA	NA	TRBJ2-1	TRBV4-3	CASSQDQVLTPHEQFF	TGCGCCAGCAGCCAAGATCAGGTTCTCACCCCCCATGAGCAGTTCTTC
NA	NA	TRBJ1-6	TRBV5-1	CASSLGGLNSPLHF	TGCGCCAGCAGCTTGGGAGGCCTCAATTCACCCCTCCACTTT
NA	TRBD2	TRBJ2-6	TRBV28	CASRGGSGANVLTF	TGTGCCAGCCGCGGGGGGTCTGGGGCCAACGTCCTGACTTTC
NA	TRBD1	TRBJ1-2	TRBV29-1	CSVKGGQGGDGYTF	TGCAGCGTTAAGGGAGGACAGGGGGGGGACGGCTACACCTTC
NA	NA	TRBJ1-2	TRBV5-4	CASSLGGRGDGYGYTF	TGTGCCAGCAGCTTGGGAGGCAGGGGTGACGGGTATGGCTACACCTTC
NA	NA	TRBJ1-2	TRBV7-2	CASSPRDSNYGYTF	TGTGCCAGCAGCCCCAGGGATTCTAACTATGGCTACACCTTC
NA	NA	TRBJ2-5	TRBV5-1	CASSLDPGHPGETQYF	TGCGCCAGCAGCTTGGACCCGGGACACCCGGGAGAGACCCAGTACTTC
NA	TRBD1	TRBJ1-1	TRBV4-2	CASSPRDRGLMNTEAFF	TGTGCCAGCAGCCCACGGGACAGAGGTTTAATGAACACTGAAGCTTTCTTT
NA	NA	TRBJ1-2	TRBV14	CASSQDAALGAYGYTF	TGTGCCAGCAGCCAAGATGCCGCGCTTGGAGCCTATGGCTACACCTTC
few	TRBD2	TRBJ2-3	TRBV10-3	CAIRLGLAGGRGRTDTQYF	TGTGCCATCAGACTGGGACTAGCGGGAGGGCGCGGTCGCACAGATACGCAGTATTTT
NA	TRBD1	TRBJ1-6	TRBV19	CASKDRANSPLHF	TGTGCCAGCAAAGACAGGGCTAACTCACCCCTCCACTTT
NA	TRBD2	TRBJ2-1	TRBV7-2	CASSPRTSDYNEQFF	TGTGCCAGCAGCCCCCGGACTAGCGACTACAATGAGCAGTTCTTC
NA	NA	TRBJ2-3	TRBV11-2	CASSRSTGVSDTQYF	TGTGCCAGCAGCCGCTCCACGGGGGTGTCAGATACGCAGTATTTT
NA	NA	TRBJ1-3	TRBV7-9	CASAPVRGRSGNTIYF	TGTGCCAGCGCCCCCGTGCGCGGGCGCTCTGGAAACACCATATATTTT
NA	TRBD1	TRBJ1-2	TRBV5-1	CASSTSGGNYGYTF	TGCGCCAGCAGCACCTCAGGGGGCAACTATGGCTACACCTTC
NA	TRBD1	TRBJ2-6	TRBV5-1	CASSLVATGFFSGANVLTF	TGCGCCAGCAGCTTGGTGGCGACAGGGTTTTTCTCTGGGGCCAACGTCCTGACTTTC
NA	NA	TRBJ2-7	TRBV9	CASSVQDTLSEQYF	TGTGCCAGCAGCGTACAGGACACCCTCTCAGAGCAGTACTTC
NA	NA	TRBJ2-2	TRBV5-1	CASSGRTGNTGELFF	TGCGCCAGCAGCGGGCGAACAGGGAACACCGGGGAGCTGTTTTTT
NA	TRBD1	TRBJ2-5	TRBV5-1	CASSLWTGGSETQYF	TGCGCCAGCAGCTTGTGGACAGGGGGATCAGAGACCCAGTACTTC
NA	NA	TRBJ2-5	TRBV6-5	CASSRGETQYF	TGTGCCAGCAGTAGGGGGGAGACCCAGTACTTC
NA	NA	TRBJ1-4	TRBV25-1	CASSESRGFGEKLFF	TGTGCCAGCAGTGAATCACGGGGTTTCGGGGAAAAACTGTTTTTT